Listed here are 20 T cell receptor beta chains from one sample, sequenced in a study of beta chain features in type 1 diabetes (dated by TCRdb to the late 2010s). The library was obtained by the immunoSEQ multiplex PCR assay. The High Capacity cDNA Reverse Transcription Kit was used to reverse transcribe all of the isolated RNA, meaning that expressed TCRB transcripts were what got sequenced. TCRdb took over this immuneACCESS table, retaining in-frame rearrangements with V and J assigned. Such tables are incomplete; in checked studies, under half of the missing clones stem from an unresolved V gene, and the remainder is unexplained. This sample lists about 240,000 clones; 27% were detected once. The ten largest clones take up more than 3% of the sample. The specimen was central memory CD4+ T cells from blood. The receptor source for this set is a man in his thirties or forties in good health.

The J gene is TRBJ2-3, the V gene TRBV11-2; TRBD2 is a possible D gene (6 bases). Germline V lookup: CDR1 SGHAT, CDR2 FQNNGV. Trimming stripped 5 bases from V and 2 bases from J, with 17 bases between. This CDR3 comprises 16 residues. The CDR3 spells CASSPGTSTSTDTQYF. For the CDR3, the DNA is TGTGCCAGCAGCCCGGGGACTTCTACCTCCACAGATACGCAGTATTTT. Looking up the rest from reference TRBV11-2 and TRBJ2-3 gives the full variable domain: EAGVAQSPRYKIIEKRQSVAFWCNPISGHATLYWYQQILGQGPKLLIQFQNNGVVDDSQLPKDRFSAERLKGVDSTLKIQPAKLEDSAVYLCASSPGTSTSTDTQYFGPGTRLTVL.

Worth noting for this clone: Distinct nucleotide sequences in the sample also encode this CDR3. V and J are TRBV30 and TRBJ1-4; D gene ambiguous. Germline loops: CDR1 GTSNPN, CDR2 SVGIG (reference sequence). Trimming pared 0 bases from V and 0 bases from J, leaving 5 bases between. The CDR3 is made up of 14 amino acids. This chain's CDR3 is CAWSVRATNEKLFF. CDR3 in DNA: TGTGCCTGGAGTGTAAGAGCAACTAATGAAAAACTGTTTTTT.

This chain uses TRBV7-9 with TRBJ1-6; no firm D call. The CDR3 is 14 amino acids. Germline CDR1 is SEHNR and CDR2 is FQNEAQ (reference sequence). V lost 1 base and J 10 bases, leaving 11 bases between the germline ends. As DNA, the CDR3 is TGTGCCAGCAGCTTAGGACAAGACGAATCACCCCTCCACTTT. This sequence encodes CASSLGQDESPLHF.

The chain combines TRBV11-2 with TRBJ2-7; maybe TRBD1 (5 bases). The V end lost 5 bases, the J end lost 6 bases, and 14 bases lay between the germline ends. The CDR3 length is 13 residues. The V gene's germline CDR1 is SGHAT and CDR2 FQNNGV. The CDR3 is CASSRSNQGEQYF. The CDR3 DNA is TGTGCCAGCAGCCGGTCGAATCAGGGCGAGCAGTACTTC.

This clone occurred a few times. The V and J genes are TRBV29-1 and TRBJ2-7, with TRBD2 matching over 11 bases. CDR1 is SQVTM and CDR2 is ANQGSEA in the germline V gene. The junction had 4 bases not matched to a gene; V was cut back by 3 bases and J by 0 bases. This CDR3 is built from 15 residues. This chain's CDR3 is CSVEPGTSGSYEQYF. CDR3 DNA: TGCAGCGTTGAGCCAGGGACTAGCGGCTCCTACGAGCAGTACTTC.

This clone has just a few counts. V and J are TRBV7-2 and TRBJ2-3, with 9 bases matching TRBD2. The germline V gene encodes CDR1 SGHTA and CDR2 FQGNSA. The trim removed 1 base at V and 4 bases at J, leaving 12 bases unmatched. The CDR3 contains 18 residues. The CDR3 DNA follows: TGTGCCAGCAGCTTAGTGAATAGGCGGGGGGGTTGGTCAGATACGCAGTATTTT. Its protein is CASSLVNRRGGWSDTQYF.

The chain uses TRBV29-1 and TRBJ2-7; 12 bases match TRBD1. V shed 4 bases and J 3 bases; nucleotides not matched to a gene: 22. The CDR3 extends over 20 amino acids. CDR1 and CDR2 from the germline V gene are SQVTM and ANQGSEA. The CDR3 here is CSVAGIPDTGTGGGSYEQYF. CDR3 DNA sequence: TGCAGCGTTGCTGGTATTCCAGACACCGGGACAGGGGGCGGGAGCTACGAGCAGTACTTC.

This clone appeared many times. The chain's CDR3 is CASSIDLFGGSATDTQYF. CDR3 coding DNA: TGTGCCAGTAGTATAGATCTATTTGGCGGGAGTGCCACAGATACGCAGTATTTT. This chain uses TRBV19 with TRBJ2-3, with 7 bases fitting TRBD2. CDR3 length: 18 amino acids. Germline lookup yields CDR1 LNHDA and CDR2 SQIVND (reference sequence). Trimming at V came to 0 bases and at J to 2 bases, leaving 11 bases not matched to a gene.

For this clone: This may stem from a read error, because a much larger clone lies one nucleotide away. Other DNA sequences in the sample encode the same CDR3. The gene calls are TRBV7-2 and TRBJ2-5; D is possibly TRBD1 or TRBD2 (5 bases each). The CDR3 is 15 amino acids. CDR1 SGHTA and CDR2 FQGNSA come from the germline V gene. CDR3: CASSWGNSGTETQYF. The DNA for the CDR3 is TGCGCCAGCAGCTGGGGAAACTCGGGGACAGAGACCCAGTACTTC.

This clone was seen a handful of times. The rearrangement joins TRBV5-1 to TRBJ1-2, with D tentatively TRBD1 (5 bases). Deletions cut 4 bases from V and 6 bases from J, with 10 bases between. The CDR3 totals 12 residues. Germline V gene sequence: CDR1 SGHRS, CDR2 YFSETQ. CDR3 loop: CASSAGDHGYTF. The DNA of the CDR3 is TGCGCCAGCAGCGCGGGGGATCATGGCTACACCTTC.

There are a few counts of this clone. The V gene is TRBV4-1, the J gene TRBJ1-2; TRBD1 is a possible D gene (6 bases). The germline V gene has CDR1 MGHRA and CDR2 YSYEKL. Trimming pared 2 bases from V and 2 bases from J, leaving 9 bases between. The CDR3 has 14 amino acids. The CDR3 loop reads CASSQSGQNYGYTF. The CDR3 region has the DNA TGCGCCAGCAGCCAATCCGGACAGAACTATGGCTACACCTTC.

On this clone itself: A clone one base away is much larger, so this may be a read error. The sample carries other DNA sequences with the same CDR3. The chain has TRBV7-9 and TRBJ1-1; the D is unclear. CDR3 length: 13 residues. V lost 5 bases to trimming and J lost 3 bases, with 10 bases between them. Germline V gene sequence: CDR1 SEHNR, CDR2 FQNEAQ (reference sequence). The CDR3 region has the DNA TGTGCCAGCAGCCCCTCCCGCGACACTGAAGCTTTCTTT. Translated: CASSPSRDTEAFF.

The chain couples TRBV11-3 to TRBJ1-2; D is unresolved. V dropped 1 base and J dropped 8 bases, with 11 bases sitting between them. Per the germline V gene, CDR1 is SGHNT and CDR2 is YENEEA. The CDR3 extends over 13 amino acids. In nucleotides, the CDR3 is TGTGCCAGCAGCTTAGGCGAAGGCACAGGCTACACCTTC. It yields the protein CASSLGEGTGYTF.

The chain links TRBV5-1 to TRBJ2-1, with 9 bases lining up with TRBD1. The trim removed 4 bases at V and 9 bases at J, leaving 8 bases unmatched. CDR1 is SGHRS and CDR2 is YFSETQ in the germline V gene. The CDR3 runs to 14 residues. The CDR3 sequence: CASSLWTGVSEQFF. As DNA, the CDR3 is TGCGCCAGCAGCCTATGGACAGGGGTTAGTGAGCAGTTCTTC.

The chain links TRBV4-1 to TRBJ2-5; TRBD2 matches at 10 bases. Looked up from germline, CDR1 is MGHRA and CDR2 is YSYEKL. This CDR3 region has 15 residues. V shed 2 bases, J shed 2 bases, and the junction held 2 bases outside the gene matches. CDR3 DNA sequence: TGCGCCAGCAGCCAACAACTAGCGGGGCAAGAGACCCAGTACTTC. This encodes CASSQQLAGQETQYF.

Written as DNA, the CDR3 is TGTGCCAGCTCACCAATGACGGGCAGCGAGCAGTACTTC. It encodes CASSPMTGSEQYF. The chain uses TRBV18 and TRBJ2-7; D not resolved. The CDR3 loop spans 13 amino acids. Trimming shortened V by 2 bases and J by 6 bases, and 11 bases separated the two germline ends. Germline V gives CDR1 KGHSH, CDR2 LQKENI.

The chain has TRBV7-2 and TRBJ2-3; weak D call: TRBD2 (6 bases). The CDR3 is 14 amino acids. Trimming stripped 1 base from V and 3 bases from J, with 8 bases between. Germline V CDR1 and CDR2: SGHTA, FQGNSA. The CDR3 loop reads CASSLDGTTDTQYF. The CDR3, as DNA: TGTGCCAGCAGCTTAGATGGGACTACAGATACGCAGTATTTT.

This clone was observed a handful of times. The CDR3 sequence: CAWSFQAQETQYF. The CDR3 nucleotides are TGTGCCTGGAGTTTCCAGGCACAAGAGACCCAGTACTTC. This sequence joins TRBV30 and TRBJ2-5; D unresolved. CDR1 GTSNPN and CDR2 SVGIG come from the germline V gene (reference sequence). Trimming removed 2 bases from V and 2 bases from J, with 9 bases in between. This CDR3 has 13 amino acids.

This clone has more than one count but fewer than ten. The chain has TRBV10-3 and TRBJ2-5, with 8 bases lining up with TRBD2. The J call may be wrong; the DNA end is better matched by TRBJ2-7. This CDR3 is built from 13 residues. Germline V gene sequence: CDR1 ENHRY, CDR2 SYGVKD. The CDR3 loop reads CAISSGRGSEQYF. Here the CDR3 DNA reads TGTGCCATCAGTAGCGGGAGAGGTAGCGAGCAGTACTTC.

The chain links TRBV29-1 to TRBJ2-5, with D unclear. The V gene's germline CDR1 is SQVTM and CDR2 ANQGSEA. There are 14 residues in the CDR3. The germline V and J ends were trimmed by 7 bases and 1 base, with 16 bases remaining between them. The CDR3 spells CSGFSPRLQETQYF. DNA for the CDR3: TGCAGCGGTTTTTCGCCACGGCTCCAAGAGACCCAGTACTTC.